This T cell receptor (beta chain) appears in the sequencing data of a study of T cell responses to AZD1222 COVID-19 vaccine. Study-wide findings and caveats: CD4 TCRs linked to vaccination spanned spike, dominating at 160-218 and 743-854. Donors were largely white British and mainly female; clonal diversity was possibly underestimated.

Profiling relied on immunoSEQ multiplex PCR, and the TCRdb table lists in-frame clones only, not all of them. The table lists about 56,000 clones, 80% to 90% of them singletons. Concerning this clone itself: What it binds is unknown.

The V and J ends lost 4 bases and 4 bases respectively, with 23 bases between them. Germline CDR1 reads SGDLS; CDR2 reads YYNGEE. The CDR3 sequence is 18 residues long. The sample was peripheral blood, taken on day 0 of AZD1222 vaccination. This chain uses TRBV9 with TRBJ2-2; D gene uncertain. The TCR comes from an adult in good health. As DNA, the CDR3 is TGTGCCAGCAGCCCATCCTCGATCGGTCCCGAGGCCACCGGGGAGCTGTTTTTT. Its protein is CASSPSSIGPEATGELFF.